The 16 T cell receptor beta chains below were found in one sample sequenced in a study of cytomegalovirus exposure and HLA in healthy donors. The PCR contained 60 Vbeta and 13 Jbeta primers. Here immunoSEQ multiplex PCR was the method, and the copy in TCRdb shows in-frame clones only, minus some. The sample shows fewer than 120,000 clones, about 80% of them seen only once. Sample: PBMCs. The receptors shown here come from a woman in her sixties or seventies in good health and CMV-seropositive.

V gene TRBV27 combines with J gene TRBJ2-1; maybe TRBD2 (6 bases). This CDR3 comprises 12 residues. Deletions cut 6 bases from V and 8 bases from J, with 11 bases between. From germline, CDR1 is MNHEY and CDR2 SMNVEV (reference sequence). The CDR3: CASSLARDEQFF. CDR3 sequence (DNA): TGTGCCAGCAGCCTAGCGCGCGATGAGCAGTTCTTC.

J is TRBJ2-7 and V is TRBV21-1; TRBD1 is the table's D call, not checked against the DNA. TRBV21-1 is shown as a pseudogene. CDR3 length: 17 residues. CDR3 nucleotide sequence: TGTGCCAGCAGCCCAATGGGGTGGACAGGGACCCTCTACGAGCAGTACTTC. Translated: CASSPMGWTGTLYEQYF.

This clone was seen a handful of times. The chain links TRBV7-8 to TRBJ2-3; 12 bases are shared with TRBD2. The CDR3 has 18 residues. Germline V CDR1 and CDR2: SGHVS, FQNEAQ. V lost 4 bases to trimming and J lost 7 bases; unmatched junction nucleotides: 15. The CDR3: CASSSRRLGLAGSYTQYF. The CDR3 DNA reads TGTGCCAGCAGCTCTAGGAGGTTGGGACTAGCGGGTTCTTATACGCAGTATTTT.

V usage is TRBV7-6 and J usage is TRBJ2-2, with 7 bases matching TRBD2. The CDR3 consists of 17 residues. Unmatched junction bases numbered 10, after V lost 5 bases and J lost 1 base. In germline, CDR1 is SGHVS, CDR2 FNYEAQ. The chain's CDR3 is CASSPEWGGGNTGELFF. The CDR3 DNA sequence: TGTGCCAGCAGCCCCGAATGGGGGGGAGGGAACACCGGGGAGCTGTTTTTT.

J is TRBJ2-1 and V is TRBV6-1, with 13 bases matching TRBD2. Germline V CDR1 and CDR2: MNHNS, SASEGT. The junction had 4 bases not matched to a gene; V was cut back by 4 bases and J by 7 bases. This CDR3 has 15 amino acids. This chain's CDR3 is CASSGWTSGRNEQFF. The DNA for the CDR3 is TGTGCCAGCAGTGGCTGGACTAGCGGGAGAAATGAGCAGTTCTTC.

The chain uses TRBV6-5 and TRBJ2-2; the match to TRBD1 covers 7 bases. Germline-derived CDR1 and CDR2 are MNHEY and SVGAGI. V trimming: 3 bases; J trimming: 7 bases; junction bases outside the gene matches: 8. The CDR3 covers 15 residues. CDR3 in amino acids: CASSYIKGALGELFF. The CDR3 bases are TGTGCCAGCAGTTATATCAAGGGGGCCCTCGGGGAGCTGTTTTTT.

The V and J genes are TRBV7-8 and TRBJ1-4, with D possibly TRBD1 on 5 matching bases. The germline V gene encodes CDR1 SGHVS and CDR2 FQNEAQ. CDR3 length: 16 amino acids. Trimming stripped 3 bases from V and 6 bases from J, with 17 bases between. The CDR3 sequence: CASSLNAGFSYEKLFF. In DNA, the CDR3 is TGTGCCAGCAGCTTGAACGCAGGGTTTTCGTATGAAAAACTGTTTTTT. The full variable domain, with the rest looked up from reference TRBV7-8 and TRBJ1-4, is GAGVSQSPRYKVAKRGQDVALRCDPISGHVSLFWYQQALGQGPEFLTYFQNEAQLDKSGLPSDRFFAERPEGSVSTLKIQRTQQEDSAVYLCASSLNAGFSYEKLFFGSGTQLSVL.

The rearrangement joins TRBV5-4 to TRBJ2-2, with D unresolved. From germline, CDR1 is SGHNT and CDR2 YYREEE (reference sequence). V lost 2 bases to trimming and J lost 6 bases, with 11 bases between them. There are 14 residues in the CDR3. The CDR3 sequence is CASSLELVSGELFF. DNA for the CDR3: TGTGCCAGCAGCTTAGAGTTGGTTTCCGGGGAGCTGTTTTTT. Variable domain in full (rest from reference TRBV5-4 and TRBJ2-2): ETGVTQSPTHLIKTRGQQVTLRCSSQSGHNTVSWYQQALGQGPQFIFQYYREEENGRGNFPPRFSGLQFPNYSSELNVNALELDDSALYLCASSLELVSGELFFGEGSRLTVL.

This chain uses TRBV4-1 with TRBJ2-7; 13 bases are shared with TRBD2. Germline CDR1 reads MGHRA; CDR2 reads YSYEKL. Losses at the gene ends were 1 base for V and 3 bases for J; bases not matched to a gene: 0. This CDR3 has 15 amino acids. In DNA, the CDR3 is TGCGCCAGCAGCCAAGGGACTAGCGGGGGCTACGAGCAGTACTTC. Its translation is CASSQGTSGGYEQYF.

V and J are TRBV29-1 and TRBJ2-1; 8 bases line up with TRBD1. V was clipped by 6 bases and J by 6 bases; unmatched bases: 25. CDR1 is SQVTM and CDR2 is ANQGSEA in the germline V gene. This CDR3 has 19 amino acids. The CDR3 sequence is CSVSNFISGQTGASNEQFF. The CDR3 nucleotides are TGCAGCGTCTCTAATTTTATATCGGGGCAGACAGGGGCCAGCAATGAGCAGTTCTTC.

The chain employs TRBV6-6 and TRBJ2-5, with D perhaps TRBD2 (5 bases). The J call may be incorrect, as the DNA end agrees better with TRBJ2-7. Germline CDR1 is MNHNY and CDR2 is SVGAGI (reference sequence). CDR3 length: 15 amino acids. DNA of the CDR3: TGTGCCAGCACCTGGACCGGGATCACGTCCTACGAGCAGTACTTC. This gives the protein CASTWTGITSYEQYF.

The rearrangement uses TRBV5-1 and TRBJ2-7, with TRBD2 as a possible D gene (6 bases). The CDR3 runs to 17 residues. Between the trimmed V and J ends, which lost 0 bases and 0 bases, there was a span of 16 bases. Germline-derived CDR1 and CDR2 are SGHRS and YFSETQ. This CDR3 is CASSLGASSGPSYEQYF. The CDR3, as DNA: TGCGCCAGCAGCTTGGGAGCTTCAAGCGGGCCCTCCTACGAGCAGTACTTC.

This clone has only one observation. The CDR3 spells CAWSVSFSGNTIYF. CDR3 nucleotide sequence: TGTGCCTGGAGTGTAAGCTTCTCTGGAAACACCATATATTTT. V gene TRBV30 combines with J gene TRBJ1-3; D is uncertain. The germline V gene has CDR1 GTSNPN and CDR2 SVGIG (reference sequence). V was cut by 0 bases and J by 0 bases, with 6 bases left in between. CDR3 length: 14 residues.

The chain couples TRBV6-5 to TRBJ1-4; TRBD1 aligns across 7 bases. The CDR3 extends over 16 amino acids. Germline V gene lookup returns CDR1 MNHEY and CDR2 SVGAGI. V lost 4 bases to trimming and J lost 1 base; unmatched junction nucleotides: 6. The chain's CDR3 is CASSSEPGGTNEKLFF. CDR3 in DNA: TGTGCCAGCAGTTCGGAACCAGGGGGAACTAATGAAAAACTGTTTTTT.

The rearrangement joins TRBV30 to TRBJ2-2; 7 bases align to TRBD1. V shed 3 bases, J shed 7 bases, and the junction held 8 bases outside the gene matches. The length of the CDR3 is 14 residues. Germline V gene sequence: CDR1 GTSNPN, CDR2 SVGIG (reference sequence). This CDR3 reads CAWRRDRVFGELFF. CDR3 in DNA: TGTGCCTGGAGACGAGACAGGGTTTTCGGGGAGCTGTTTTTT. Full variable domain (missing parts from reference TRBV30 and TRBJ2-2): SQTIHQWPATLVQPVGSPLSLECTVEGTSNPNLYWYRQAAGRGLQLLFYSVGIGQISSEVPQNLSASRPQDRQFILSSKKLLLSDSGFYLCAWRRDRVFGELFFGEGSRLTVL.

This chain joins TRBV28 and TRBJ1-3; a weak D match, TRBD1 (6 bases). Per germline, CDR1 MDHEN and CDR2 SYDVKM. Trimming shortened V by 5 bases and J by 4 bases, and 15 bases separated the two germline ends. This CDR3 region has 15 residues. The CDR3 loop is CASSPPGVSGNTIYF. In nucleotides, the CDR3 is TGTGCCAGCAGTCCCCCAGGGGTATCAGGAAACACCATATATTTT.